One and the same sample provided the 14 T cell receptor beta chains below, sequenced in a study of blood T cell repertoires in COVID-19. TCRdb's table, derived via immunoSEQ multiplex PCR, lists solely in-frame clones and lacks some. The sample shows over 60,000 clones, roughly 90% of them seen only once. What was sequenced was peripheral blood. The receptors originated from a man between 65 and 79 years old with active or convalescent COVID-19.

The chain couples TRBV6-4 to TRBJ2-1, with D perhaps matching TRBD1 (6 bases). Trimming left V 0 bases short and J 0 bases short, with 9 bases between. CDR1 and CDR2 from the germline V gene are MRHNA and SNTAGT. The CDR3 consists of 16 residues. CDR3 sequence reads: CASSDSGGGSYNEQFF. DNA for the CDR3: TGTGCCAGCAGTGACTCTGGGGGCGGCTCCTACAATGAGCAGTTCTTC.

The rearrangement joins TRBV28 to TRBJ2-1, with 12 bases aligning to TRBD2. This CDR3 is 18 amino acids long. Looked up from germline, CDR1 is MDHEN and CDR2 is SYDVKM. V trimming: 4 bases; J trimming: 0 bases; junction bases outside the gene matches: 7. The CDR3 loop is CASSYGLAGFSSYNEQFF. Written as DNA, the CDR3 is TGTGCCAGCAGTTACGGACTAGCGGGGTTCAGCTCCTACAATGAGCAGTTCTTC.

V is TRBV9 and J is TRBJ1-4, with D possibly being TRBD1 (6 bases). The germline V and J ends were trimmed by 4 bases and 0 bases, with 13 bases remaining between them. This CDR3 region has 16 residues. The germline V gene has CDR1 SGDLS and CDR2 YYNGEE. The CDR3 loop is CASSLQGSTTNEKLFF. Here the CDR3 DNA reads TGTGCCAGCAGCCTACAGGGATCCACAACTAATGAAAAACTGTTTTTT.

V usage is TRBV6-5 and J usage is TRBJ1-5, with D possibly matching TRBD1 (5 bases). The CDR3 extends over 14 amino acids. V lost 2 bases, J lost 5 bases, and 10 bases lay in between. Germline V CDR1 and CDR2: MNHEY, SVGAGI. CDR3 coding DNA: TGTGCCAGCAGTTACAGCGGGGGTGATCAGCCCCAGCATTTT. It specifies CASSYSGGDQPQHF.

CDR3 protein: CASSTTASGLDTQYF. For the CDR3, the DNA is TGTGCCAGTAGCACCACGGCTAGCGGGCTAGATACGCAGTATTTT. The chain is built from TRBV19 and TRBJ2-3, with TRBD2 matching 8 bases. This CDR3 comprises 15 residues. The junction had 10 bases not matched to a gene; V was cut back by 6 bases and J by 5 bases. CDR1 is LNHDA, CDR2 SQIVND, per germline (reference sequence).

The chain employs TRBV10-3 and TRBJ1-2; 11 nucleotides agree with TRBD1. The CDR3 has 15 residues. V shed 7 bases and J 6 bases; nucleotides not matched to a gene: 10. Per germline, CDR1 ENHRY and CDR2 SYGVKD. The CDR3 DNA reads TGTGCCATCAAATTGAACCGGGACAGGGGGGATGGCTACACCTTC. The encoded protein is CAIKLNRDRGDGYTF.

V and J are TRBV5-1 and TRBJ2-2, with a weak D call TRBD2 (6 bases). V gave up 5 bases and J gave up 0 bases, with 14 bases separating them. The CDR3 sequence is 16 residues long. Per the germline V gene, CDR1 is SGHRS and CDR2 is YFSETQ. CDR3 loop: CASSLYGGTNTGELFF. The CDR3 DNA reads TGCGCCAGCAGTCTGTACGGGGGAACGAACACCGGGGAGCTGTTTTTT.

In this sample, this clone turned up a few times. The sample contains more than one DNA sequence encoding this CDR3. V usage is TRBV28 and J usage is TRBJ1-5, with unresolved D. The CDR3 extends over 12 amino acids. Trimming shortened V by 4 bases and J by 2 bases, and 3 bases separated the two germline ends. Germline CDR1 is MDHEN and CDR2 is SYDVKM. CDR3 region: CASSSGNQPQHF. The CDR3 DNA sequence: TGTGCCAGCAGTTCTGGCAATCAGCCCCAGCATTTT.

The chain combines TRBV20-1 with TRBJ1-2; no definite D call. Germline V gene sequence: CDR1 DFQATT, CDR2 SNEGSKA (reference sequence). Trimming stripped 5 bases from V and 5 bases from J, with 9 bases between. The length of the CDR3 is 11 residues. The CDR3 DNA is TGCAGTGCTTGGGCATTATATGGCTACACCTTC. Translation: CSAWALYGYTF.

The chain has TRBV19 and TRBJ1-3; D uncertain. The CDR3 is 17 residues long. Germline-derived CDR1 and CDR2 are LNHDA and SQIVND (reference sequence). Trimming pared 3 bases from V and 6 bases from J, leaving 21 bases between. The CDR3 bases are TGTGCCAGTAGTATCGTCCGGGGATCCAGTCTGGAAAACACCATATATTTT. This codes for CASSIVRGSSLENTIYF.

V and J are TRBV15 and TRBJ2-1, with D unclear. The CDR3 length is 12 residues. CDR1 is LNHNV and CDR2 is YYDKDF in the germline V gene (reference sequence). V was trimmed by 3 bases and J by 7 bases, leaving 7 bases between them. CDR3 loop: CATSSLGNEQFF. As DNA, the CDR3 is TGTGCCACCAGCAGCCTCGGTAATGAGCAGTTCTTC.

This chain links TRBV5-1 with TRBJ2-1; 10 bases are shared with TRBD2. Losses at the gene ends were 1 base for V and 6 bases for J; bases not matched to a gene: 4. This CDR3 contains 15 residues. Per the germline V gene, CDR1 is SGHRS and CDR2 is YFSETQ. Here the CDR3 reads CASSLSSGSFNEQFF. The CDR3, as DNA: TGCGCCAGCAGCTTGTCTAGCGGGAGCTTCAATGAGCAGTTCTTC.

J is TRBJ2-2 and V is TRBV6-5; 7 bases are shared with TRBD2. This CDR3 is built from 15 residues. Germline trimming cut 9 bases from V and 2 bases from J; bases unmatched to any gene: 9. In germline, CDR1 is MNHEY, CDR2 SVGAGI. The CDR3 DNA is TGTGCCAGTCGCATAGCGGGTGATAACACCGGGGAGCTGTTTTTT. Residues: CASRIAGDNTGELFF.

This clone was seen a single time. V is TRBV24-1 and J is TRBJ1-6, with D possibly matching TRBD1 (5 bases). Trimming removed 8 bases from V and 9 bases from J, with 13 bases in between. Germline V CDR1 and CDR2: KGHDR, SFDVKD. The CDR3 is 13 residues long. The CDR3 DNA reads as TGTGCCACCAACACAGGTGACGCTTCACCCCTCCACTTT. This codes for CATNTGDASPLHF.